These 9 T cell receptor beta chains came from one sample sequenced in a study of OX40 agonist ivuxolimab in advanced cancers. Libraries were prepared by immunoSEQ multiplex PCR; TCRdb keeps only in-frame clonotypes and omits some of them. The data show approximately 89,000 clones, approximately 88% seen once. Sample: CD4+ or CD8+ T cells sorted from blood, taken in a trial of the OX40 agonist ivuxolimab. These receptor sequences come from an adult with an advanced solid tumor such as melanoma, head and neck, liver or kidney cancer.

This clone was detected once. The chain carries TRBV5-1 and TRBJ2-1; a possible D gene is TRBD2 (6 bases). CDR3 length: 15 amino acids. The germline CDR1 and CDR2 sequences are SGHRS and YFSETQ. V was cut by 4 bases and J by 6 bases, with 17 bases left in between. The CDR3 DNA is TGCGCCAGCAGCCCCCTAGTGGGGGGTTTCAATGAGCAGTTCTTC. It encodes CASSPLVGGFNEQFF.

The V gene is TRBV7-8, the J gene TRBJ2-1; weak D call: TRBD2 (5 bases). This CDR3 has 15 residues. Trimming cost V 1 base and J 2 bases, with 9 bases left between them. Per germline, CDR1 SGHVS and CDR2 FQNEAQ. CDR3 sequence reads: CASSLVSGTYNEQFF. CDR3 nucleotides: TGTGCCAGCAGCTTAGTCTCCGGGACCTACAATGAGCAGTTCTTC.

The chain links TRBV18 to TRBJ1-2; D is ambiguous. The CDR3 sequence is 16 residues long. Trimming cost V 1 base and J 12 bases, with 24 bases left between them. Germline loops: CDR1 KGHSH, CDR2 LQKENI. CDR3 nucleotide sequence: TGTGCCAGCTCACCACAGGCGGGAAACGCCCGATCTCGGGACACCTTC. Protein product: CASSPQAGNARSRDTF.

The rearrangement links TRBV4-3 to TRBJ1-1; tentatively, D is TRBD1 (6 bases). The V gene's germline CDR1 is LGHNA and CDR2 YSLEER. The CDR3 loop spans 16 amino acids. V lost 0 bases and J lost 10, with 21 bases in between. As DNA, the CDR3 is TGCGCCAGCAGCCAAGATGCCACGGGGGCCCAGGTCGGAGCTTTCTTT. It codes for CASSQDATGAQVGAFF.

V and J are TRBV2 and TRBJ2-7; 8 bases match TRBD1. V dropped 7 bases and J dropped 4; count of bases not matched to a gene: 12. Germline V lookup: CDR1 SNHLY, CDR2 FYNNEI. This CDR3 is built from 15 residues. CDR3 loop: CASTKDREEAYEQYF. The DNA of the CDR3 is TGTGCCAGCACCAAGGACAGGGAAGAGGCGTACGAGCAGTACTTC.

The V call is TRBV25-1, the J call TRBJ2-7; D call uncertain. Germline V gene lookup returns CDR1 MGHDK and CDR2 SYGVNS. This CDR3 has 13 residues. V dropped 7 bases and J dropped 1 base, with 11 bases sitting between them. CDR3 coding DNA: TGTGCCAGCACAGGTCCCATATCCTACGAGCAGTACTTC. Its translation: CASTGPISYEQYF.

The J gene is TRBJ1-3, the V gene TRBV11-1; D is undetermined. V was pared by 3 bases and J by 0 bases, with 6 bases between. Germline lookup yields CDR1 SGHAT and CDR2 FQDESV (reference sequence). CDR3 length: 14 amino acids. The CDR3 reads CASSFDLSGNTIYF. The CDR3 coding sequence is TGTGCCAGCAGCTTCGACCTCTCTGGAAACACCATATATTTT.

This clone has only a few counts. The CDR3: CASSRPWVGYGYTF. In DNA form, the CDR3 reads TGTGCCAGCAGCAGACCTTGGGTGGGCTATGGCTACACCTTC. This chain uses TRBV11-2 with TRBJ1-2; D is ambiguous. V lost 5 bases and J lost 4, with 14 bases in between. CDR1 and CDR2 (germline): SGHAT, FQNNGV. The CDR3 consists of 14 residues.

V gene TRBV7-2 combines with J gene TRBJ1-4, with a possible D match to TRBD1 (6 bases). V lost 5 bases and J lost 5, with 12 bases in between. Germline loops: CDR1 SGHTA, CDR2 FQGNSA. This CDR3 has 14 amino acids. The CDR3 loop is CASSRGRGNEKLFF. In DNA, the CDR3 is TGTGCCAGCAGCCGGGGGCGGGGGAATGAAAAACTGTTTTTT.